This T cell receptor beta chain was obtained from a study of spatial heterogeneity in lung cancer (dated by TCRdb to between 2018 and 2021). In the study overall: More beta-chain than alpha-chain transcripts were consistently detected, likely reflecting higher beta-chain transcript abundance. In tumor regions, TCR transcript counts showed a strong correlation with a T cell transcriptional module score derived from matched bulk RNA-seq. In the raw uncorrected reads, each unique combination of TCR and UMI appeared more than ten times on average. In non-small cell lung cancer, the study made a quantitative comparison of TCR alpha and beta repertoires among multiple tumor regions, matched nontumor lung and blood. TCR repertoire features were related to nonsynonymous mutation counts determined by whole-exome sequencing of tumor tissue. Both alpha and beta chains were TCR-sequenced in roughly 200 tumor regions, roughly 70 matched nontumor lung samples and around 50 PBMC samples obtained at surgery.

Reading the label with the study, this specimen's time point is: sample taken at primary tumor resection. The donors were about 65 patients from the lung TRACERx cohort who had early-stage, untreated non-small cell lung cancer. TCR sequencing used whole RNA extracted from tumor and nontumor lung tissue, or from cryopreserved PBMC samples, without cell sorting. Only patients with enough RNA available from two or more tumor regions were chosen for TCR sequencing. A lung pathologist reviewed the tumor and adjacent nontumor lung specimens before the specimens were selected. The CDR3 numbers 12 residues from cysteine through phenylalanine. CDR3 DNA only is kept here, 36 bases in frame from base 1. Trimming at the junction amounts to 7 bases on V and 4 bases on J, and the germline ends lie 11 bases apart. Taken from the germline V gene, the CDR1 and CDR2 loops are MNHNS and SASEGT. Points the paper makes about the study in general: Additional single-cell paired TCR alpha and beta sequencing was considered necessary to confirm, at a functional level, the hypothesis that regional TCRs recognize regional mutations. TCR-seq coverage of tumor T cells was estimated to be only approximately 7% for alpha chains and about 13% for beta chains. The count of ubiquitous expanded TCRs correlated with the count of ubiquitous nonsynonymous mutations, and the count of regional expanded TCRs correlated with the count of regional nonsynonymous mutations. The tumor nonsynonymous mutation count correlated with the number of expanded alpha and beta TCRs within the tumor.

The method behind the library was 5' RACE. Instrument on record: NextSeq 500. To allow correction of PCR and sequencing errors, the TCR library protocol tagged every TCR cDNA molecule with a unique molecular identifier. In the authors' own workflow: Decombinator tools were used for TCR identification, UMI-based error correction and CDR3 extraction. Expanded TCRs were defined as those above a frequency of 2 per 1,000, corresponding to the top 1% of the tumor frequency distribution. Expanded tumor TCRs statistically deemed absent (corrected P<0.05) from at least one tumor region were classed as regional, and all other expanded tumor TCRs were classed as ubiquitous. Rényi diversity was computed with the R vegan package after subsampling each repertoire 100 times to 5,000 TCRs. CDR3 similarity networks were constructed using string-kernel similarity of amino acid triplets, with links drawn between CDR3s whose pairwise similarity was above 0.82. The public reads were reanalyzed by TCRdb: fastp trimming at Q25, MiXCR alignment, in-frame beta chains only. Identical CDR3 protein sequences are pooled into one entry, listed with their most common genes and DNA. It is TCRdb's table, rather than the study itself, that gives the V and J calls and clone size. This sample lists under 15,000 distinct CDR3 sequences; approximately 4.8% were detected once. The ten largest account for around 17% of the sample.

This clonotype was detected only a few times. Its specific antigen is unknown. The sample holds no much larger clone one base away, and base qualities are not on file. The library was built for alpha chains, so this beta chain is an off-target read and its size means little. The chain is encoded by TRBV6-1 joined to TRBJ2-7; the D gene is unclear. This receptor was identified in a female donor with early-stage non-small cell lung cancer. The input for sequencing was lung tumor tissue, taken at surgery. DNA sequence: TGTGCCAGCACCCTTGTGGATTACGAGCAGTACTTC. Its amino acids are CASTLVDYEQYF.